This TCR beta chain was sequenced for a study of OX40 agonist ivuxolimab in advanced cancers. 15 amino acids form the CDR3, both terminal residues included. Germline V gene sequence: CDR1 MNHEY, CDR2 SMNVEV (reference sequence). Here immunoSEQ multiplex PCR was the method, and the copy in TCRdb shows in-frame clones only, minus some. The data hold about 23,000 clones, with around four fifths observed a single time. General observations from the study: It was not determined which antigens were specifically recognized by the peripheral T cells that had undergone clonal expansion. Among the lowest levels of clonal expansion were found in partial responders at 0.1-3.0 mg/kg.

A few counts support this clone. What it binds is not known. No DNA is shown, since the ends of the CDR3 on it are uncertain; the CDR3 is the one TCRdb lists. The material sequenced was CD4+ or CD8+ T cells sorted from blood, taken in a trial of the OX40 agonist ivuxolimab. This chain joins TRBV27 and TRBJ2-3; the table's D call of TRBD1 was not tested on the DNA. The clonotype comes from an adult with an advanced solid tumor such as melanoma, head and neck, liver or kidney cancer. The CDR3 loop is CASSLLPFGQGAEYF.